This record covers a single TCR beta chain. Its target is not known. The source of the sample is a study of PD-1 blockade in classical Hodgkin lymphoma. Broader study findings: Exclusion covered patients beginning nivolumab under 1 year post-ASCT. With respect to the repertoire differences, their causes, possibly disease activity or prior therapy, remain undefined. Relapsed/refractory patients reportedly had lower baseline diversity than newly diagnosed patients. By C4D1, CD4+ diversity increased significantly, especially in complete responders.

Assay used: immunoSEQ multiplex PCR; TCRdb lists only in-frame clones, some missing. The sample lists about 24,000 clones; around 80% were seen once. Each of the patients experienced relapse following autologous stem cell transplantation, and their brentuximab vedotin exposure differed. V gave up 6 bases and J gave up 1 base, with 4 bases separating them. Per germline, CDR1 MNHNS and CDR2 SASEGT. This CDR3 is 12 amino acids long. This material consisted of peripheral blood mononuclear cells (PBMCs), taken at baseline. The receptor comes from a human donor with classical Hodgkin lymphoma. The chain uses TRBV6-1 and TRBJ1-3; D remains ambiguous. The CDR3: CASRGSGNTIYF. The DNA of the CDR3 is TGTGCCAGCAGGGGATCTGGAAACACCATATATTTT.